A selection of T cell receptor beta chains follows, all from one sample in a study of shared clonotypes between healthy human individuals. The table came from immunoSEQ multiplex PCR; TCRdb's copy has only in-frame clones and leaves some out. The data contain around 1.9 million clones, just over 90% of them singletons. The specimen was naive CD8+ T cells from PBMCs. All receptors come from a man younger than 30 in good health. Some clones in this sample may be carry-over from other donors' samples. CDR3s include the opening cysteine and the closing phenylalanine or tryptophan. The D gene is left open where the match is weak. The size field is filled for only some rows; it gives once, few, many or a size class.

abundance: -
v_gene: TRBV28
d_gene: TRBD1
j_gene: TRBJ2-7
CDR3nt: TGTGCCAGCAGTTCGACCCCCCGGACAGGGGCGGGCAGCGGGGAGGACTACGAGCAGTACTTC
CDR3aa: CASSSTPRTGAGSGEDYEQYF

abundance: -
v_gene: TRBV19
d_gene: -
j_gene: TRBJ2-2
CDR3nt: TGTGCCAGTAGTATCGGGGACTCCGGGGAGCTGTTTTTT
CDR3aa: CASSIGDSGELFF

abundance: -
v_gene: TRBV25-1
d_gene: -
j_gene: TRBJ2-7
CDR3nt: TGTGCCAGCAGGGCCGGGTACGAGCAGTACTTC
CDR3aa: CASRAGYEQYF

abundance: -
v_gene: TRBV27
d_gene: -
j_gene: TRBJ1-2
CDR3nt: TGTGCCAGCAGTTTGGGCTCAAACTATGGCTACACCTTC
CDR3aa: CASSLGSNYGYTF

abundance: -
v_gene: TRBV7-9
d_gene: -
j_gene: TRBJ2-7
CDR3nt: TGTGCCAGCAGCTACGAGCCCCGGGGGAGCTCCTACGAGCAGTACTTC
CDR3aa: CASSYEPRGSSYEQYF

abundance: -
v_gene: TRBV19
d_gene: TRBD1
j_gene: TRBJ2-6
CDR3nt: TGTGCCAGTAATTCCTGGGACAGGAGCTCTGGGGCCAACGTCCTGACTTTC
CDR3aa: CASNSWDRSSGANVLTF

abundance: -
v_gene: TRBV27
d_gene: -
j_gene: TRBJ2-1
CDR3nt: TGTGCCAGCAGTTTCCTAACCCGTTTGGGGGAGATGTACAATGAGCAGTTCTTC
CDR3aa: CASSFLTRLGEMYNEQFF

abundance: -
v_gene: TRBV5-1
d_gene: TRBD1
j_gene: TRBJ1-3
CDR3nt: TGCGCCAGCAGCTTGACCGACAGGGGTCGAAACACCATATATTTT
CDR3aa: CASSLTDRGRNTIYF

abundance: -
v_gene: TRBV18
d_gene: TRBD1
j_gene: TRBJ2-1
CDR3nt: TGTGCCAGCTCACTTAGGGCTCCGGGACAGGCTGACAATGAGCAGTTCTTC
CDR3aa: CASSLRAPGQADNEQFF

abundance: -
v_gene: TRBV6-5
d_gene: -
j_gene: TRBJ1-1
CDR3nt: TGTGCCAGCAGTTACATTGAAGGGAACACTGAAGCTTTCTTT
CDR3aa: CASSYIEGNTEAFF

abundance: -
v_gene: TRBV5-1
d_gene: -
j_gene: TRBJ2-7
CDR3nt: TGCGCCAGCAGCTTGGCCCAGGGCAGGTCCTACGAGCAGTACTTC
CDR3aa: CASSLAQGRSYEQYF

abundance: -
v_gene: TRBV6-6
d_gene: -
j_gene: TRBJ1-1
CDR3nt: TGTGCCAGCAGTTACTCGGGGGTGAACACTGAAGCTTTCTTT
CDR3aa: CASSYSGVNTEAFF

abundance: -
v_gene: TRBV7-7
d_gene: TRBD2
j_gene: TRBJ2-3
CDR3nt: TGTGCCGGACTTAGCGGGAGAAGTTCAGATACGCAGTATTTT
CDR3aa: CAGLSGRSSDTQYF

abundance: -
v_gene: TRBV4-2
d_gene: TRBD1
j_gene: TRBJ1-5
CDR3nt: TGTGCCAGCAGCCAAGAAGAGGGGGCGCGTCTTCAGCCCCAGCATTTT
CDR3aa: CASSQEEGARLQPQHF

abundance: -
v_gene: TRBV6-5
d_gene: TRBD2
j_gene: TRBJ2-1
CDR3nt: TGTGCCAGCAGCCACACTAGCGGGAGCCAGCATGAGCAGTTCTTC
CDR3aa: CASSHTSGSQHEQFF

abundance: -
v_gene: TRBV19
d_gene: -
j_gene: TRBJ2-2
CDR3nt: TGTGCCAGTAGTATATGGGAGGGGGGCACCGGGGAGCTGTTTTTT
CDR3aa: CASSIWEGGTGELFF

abundance: -
v_gene: TRBV28
d_gene: -
j_gene: TRBJ2-2
CDR3nt: TGTGCCAGCAGTTTATTTAGCCCCAAAAGGGCCGGGGAGCTGTTTTTT
CDR3aa: CASSLFSPKRAGELFF

abundance: -
v_gene: TRBV25-1
d_gene: -
j_gene: TRBJ1-1
CDR3nt: TGTGCCAGCAGTGATAGGGGAAATGAAGCTTTCTTT
CDR3aa: CASSDRGNEAFF

abundance: -
v_gene: TRBV20-1
d_gene: -
j_gene: TRBJ2-1
CDR3nt: TGCAGTGCGGTACTAAACAATGAGCAGTTCTTC
CDR3aa: CSAVLNNEQFF

abundance: -
v_gene: TRBV27
d_gene: TRBD1
j_gene: TRBJ1-1
CDR3nt: TGTGCCAGCAGTTTAGGAGGACAGGTGAACACTGAAGCTTTCTTT
CDR3aa: CASSLGGQVNTEAFF

abundance: -
v_gene: TRBV18
d_gene: TRBD2
j_gene: TRBJ2-1
CDR3nt: TGTGCCAGCTCGACGACTAGCGGGAATACCTACAATGAGCAGTTCTTC
CDR3aa: CASSTTSGNTYNEQFF

abundance: -
v_gene: TRBV27
d_gene: TRBD2
j_gene: TRBJ2-1
CDR3nt: TGTGCCACTTGCGGCGGGAGCTTTTTCAATGAGCAGTTCTTC
CDR3aa: CATCGGSFFNEQFF

abundance: -
v_gene: TRBV4-2
d_gene: -
j_gene: TRBJ2-7
CDR3nt: TGTGCCAGCAGCCAAGAAGCATTCCAGGTATCCTACGAGCAGTACTTC
CDR3aa: CASSQEAFQVSYEQYF

abundance: -
v_gene: TRBV28
d_gene: -
j_gene: TRBJ2-7
CDR3nt: TGTGCCAGCAGTTTATTCCAGGACGACCCGTTTGAGCAGTACTTC
CDR3aa: CASSLFQDDPFEQYF

abundance: -
v_gene: TRBV18
d_gene: TRBD2
j_gene: TRBJ2-2
CDR3nt: TGTGCCAGCTCACCGCGAGAGGGTAGCGGGCTAAACACCGGGGAGCTGTTTTTT
CDR3aa: CASSPREGSGLNTGELFF

abundance: -
v_gene: TRBV6-1
d_gene: TRBD1
j_gene: TRBJ1-1
CDR3nt: TGTGCCAGCAACCTACGACAGGGGGAAAGGACTGAAGCTTTCTTT
CDR3aa: CASNLRQGERTEAFF

abundance: -
v_gene: TRBV11-1
d_gene: -
j_gene: TRBJ2-1
CDR3nt: TGTGCCAGCAGCTTACATAGTGTAAACAATGAGCAGTTCTTC
CDR3aa: CASSLHSVNNEQFF

abundance: -
v_gene: TRBV4-1
d_gene: -
j_gene: TRBJ2-7
CDR3nt: TGCGCCAGCAGCCAAGTCGCGCAGTTATCCTACGAGCAGTACTTC
CDR3aa: CASSQVAQLSYEQYF

abundance: once
v_gene: TRBV11-2
d_gene: -
j_gene: TRBJ2-7
CDR3nt: TGTGCCAGCAGCTTAGATAATAGGGGAACCTACGAGCAGTACTTC
CDR3aa: CASSLDNRGTYEQYF

abundance: -
v_gene: TRBV4-3
d_gene: -
j_gene: TRBJ2-1
CDR3nt: TGCGCCAGCAGCCAAGATCGGGGTCTAGCAGGCTACAATGAGCAGTTCTTC
CDR3aa: CASSQDRGLAGYNEQFF

abundance: -
v_gene: TRBV7-9
d_gene: TRBD2
j_gene: TRBJ2-5
CDR3nt: TGTGCCAGCAGCTCGAGCGGGGGGGTAGAGACCCAGTACTTC
CDR3aa: CASSSSGGVETQYF